The clone carrying this TCR beta chain was seen more than once but under ten times. Its antigen is unknown. The data are from a study of blood T cells in healthy people across ages. This CDR3 has 14 residues. In germline, CDR1 is SEHNR, CDR2 FQNEAQ (reference sequence). Germline trimming cut 3 bases from V and 4 bases from J; bases unmatched to any gene: 2. Collection of 8.5 to 10 milliliters of peripheral blood was performed for each donor. Study-level points and caveats: Total diversity from one million sequenced T cells was likely underestimated.

Primed by a sample-barcoded 5' primer and a J-beta primer mix, a second PCR proceeded for 7 to 11 cycles. TCRdb analysed the 5' RACE reads with MiXCR anew, one entry per CDR3 protein. This sample yields 790,000 or so distinct CDR3 sequences, of which about 42% are seen a single time; 15% to 20% belongs to the top ten. This TCR was recovered from a man aged 80 or over in good health. The V and J genes are TRBV7-9 and TRBJ2-3, with TRBD1 identical over 9 bases. The sequencing sample was made of blood. In DNA, the CDR3 is TGTGCCAGCAGCTTCGGACAGGGGCCAGATACGCAGTATTTT. Translation gives CASSFGQGPDTQYF.